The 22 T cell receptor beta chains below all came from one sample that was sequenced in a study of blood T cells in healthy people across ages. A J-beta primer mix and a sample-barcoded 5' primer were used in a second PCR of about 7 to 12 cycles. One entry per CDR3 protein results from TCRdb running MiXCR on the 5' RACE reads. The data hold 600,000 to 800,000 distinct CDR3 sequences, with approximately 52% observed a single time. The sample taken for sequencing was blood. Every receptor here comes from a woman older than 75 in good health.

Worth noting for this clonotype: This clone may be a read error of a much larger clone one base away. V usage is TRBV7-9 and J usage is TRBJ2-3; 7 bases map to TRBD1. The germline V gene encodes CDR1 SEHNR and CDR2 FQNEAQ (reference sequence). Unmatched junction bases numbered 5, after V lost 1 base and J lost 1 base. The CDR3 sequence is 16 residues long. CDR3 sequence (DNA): TGTGCCAGCAGCTTAGACCCGACAGGGCGCACAGATACGCAGTATTTT. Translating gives CASSLDPTGRTDTQYF.

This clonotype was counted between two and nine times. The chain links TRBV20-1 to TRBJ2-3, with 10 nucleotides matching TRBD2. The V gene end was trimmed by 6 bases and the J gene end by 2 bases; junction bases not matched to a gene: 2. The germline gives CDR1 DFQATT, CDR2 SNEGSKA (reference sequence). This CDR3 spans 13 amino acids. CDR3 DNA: TGCAGTGCCGGACTAGCGGTCACAGATACGCAGTATTTT. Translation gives CSAGLAVTDTQYF.

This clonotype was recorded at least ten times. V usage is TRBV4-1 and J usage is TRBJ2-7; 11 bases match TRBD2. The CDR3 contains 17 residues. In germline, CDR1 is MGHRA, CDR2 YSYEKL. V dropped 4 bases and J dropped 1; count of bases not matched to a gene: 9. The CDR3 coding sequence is TGCGCCAGCAGCCCACCTCAGGGACTAGCGGAATCCTACGAGCAGTACTTC. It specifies CASSPPQGLAESYEQYF.

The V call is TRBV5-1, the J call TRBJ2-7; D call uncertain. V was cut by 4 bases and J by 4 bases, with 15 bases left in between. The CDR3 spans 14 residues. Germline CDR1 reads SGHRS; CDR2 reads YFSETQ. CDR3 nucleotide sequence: TGCGCCAGCAGCCCTAGTACTTATGGATACGAGCAGTACTTC. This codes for CASSPSTYGYEQYF.

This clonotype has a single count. The CDR3, as DNA: TGTGCCAGCAGCGTAGGGGTGGGTAGCGGTTACACAGATACGCAGTATTTT. Protein sequence: CASSVGVGSGYTDTQYF. This sequence joins TRBV9 and TRBJ2-3, with a weak D call TRBD2 (6 bases). V was pared by 0 bases and J by 2 bases, with 16 bases between. The CDR3 spans 17 residues. CDR1 and CDR2 from the germline V gene are SGDLS and YYNGEE.

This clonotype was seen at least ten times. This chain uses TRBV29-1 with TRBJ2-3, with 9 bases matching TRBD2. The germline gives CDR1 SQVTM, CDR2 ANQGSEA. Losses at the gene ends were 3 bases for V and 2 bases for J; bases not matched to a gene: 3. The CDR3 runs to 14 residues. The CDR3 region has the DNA TGCAGCGTTGAGGCTAGCGGGATCACAGATACGCAGTATTTT. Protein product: CSVEASGITDTQYF.

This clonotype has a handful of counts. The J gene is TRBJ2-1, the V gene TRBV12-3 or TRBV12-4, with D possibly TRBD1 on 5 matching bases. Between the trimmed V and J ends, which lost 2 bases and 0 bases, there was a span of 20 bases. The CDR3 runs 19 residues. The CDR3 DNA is TGTGCCAGCAGTTTAAGGGGCTCCGGGCTCCGATACTCCTACAATGAGCAGTTCTTC. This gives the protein CASSLRGSGLRYSYNEQFF.

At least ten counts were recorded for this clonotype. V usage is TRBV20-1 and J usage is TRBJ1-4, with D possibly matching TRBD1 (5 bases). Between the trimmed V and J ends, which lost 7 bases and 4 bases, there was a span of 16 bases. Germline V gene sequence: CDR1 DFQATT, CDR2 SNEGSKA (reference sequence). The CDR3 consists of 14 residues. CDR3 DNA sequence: TGCAGTGTAGTTTGGGGCGGCAGTAATGAAAAACTGTTTTTT. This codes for CSVVWGGSNEKLFF.

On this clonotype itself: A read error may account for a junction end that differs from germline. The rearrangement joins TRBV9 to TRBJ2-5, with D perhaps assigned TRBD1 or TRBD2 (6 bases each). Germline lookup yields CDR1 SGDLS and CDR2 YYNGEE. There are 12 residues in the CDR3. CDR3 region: CASIVGGETQYF. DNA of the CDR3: TGTGCCAGCATCGTAGGGGGGGAGACCCAGTACTTC.

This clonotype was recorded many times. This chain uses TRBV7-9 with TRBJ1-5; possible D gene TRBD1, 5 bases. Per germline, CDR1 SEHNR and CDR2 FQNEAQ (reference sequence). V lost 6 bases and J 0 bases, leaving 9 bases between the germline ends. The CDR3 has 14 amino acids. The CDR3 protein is CASRDTGSNQPQHF. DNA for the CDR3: TGTGCCAGCAGGGATACAGGTAGCAATCAGCCCCAGCATTTT.

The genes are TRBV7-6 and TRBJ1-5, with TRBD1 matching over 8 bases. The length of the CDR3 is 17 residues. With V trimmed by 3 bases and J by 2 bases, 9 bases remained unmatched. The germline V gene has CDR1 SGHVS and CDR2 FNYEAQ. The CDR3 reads CASSFAGGAGGNQPQHF. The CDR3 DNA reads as TGTGCCAGCAGCTTCGCAGGGGGCGCGGGAGGCAATCAGCCCCAGCATTTT.

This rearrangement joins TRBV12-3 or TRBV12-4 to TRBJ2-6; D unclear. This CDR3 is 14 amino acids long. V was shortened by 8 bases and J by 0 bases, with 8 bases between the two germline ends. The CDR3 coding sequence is TGTGCCAGCGGTTACCTCTCTGGGGCCAACGTCCTGACTTTC. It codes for CASGYLSGANVLTF.

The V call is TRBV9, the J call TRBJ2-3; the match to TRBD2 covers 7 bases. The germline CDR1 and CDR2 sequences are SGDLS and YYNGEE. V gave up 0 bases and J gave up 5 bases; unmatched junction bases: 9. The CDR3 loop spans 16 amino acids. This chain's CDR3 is CASSVAGGRLGDTQYF. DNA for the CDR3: TGTGCCAGCAGCGTAGCGGGAGGCCGACTGGGAGATACGCAGTATTTT.

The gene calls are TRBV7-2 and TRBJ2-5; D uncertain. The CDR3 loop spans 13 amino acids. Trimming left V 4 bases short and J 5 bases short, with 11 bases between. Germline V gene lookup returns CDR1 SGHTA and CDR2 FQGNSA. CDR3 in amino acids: CASSSTQVETQYF. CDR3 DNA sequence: TGTGCCAGCAGCTCGACCCAGGTGGAGACCCAGTACTTC.

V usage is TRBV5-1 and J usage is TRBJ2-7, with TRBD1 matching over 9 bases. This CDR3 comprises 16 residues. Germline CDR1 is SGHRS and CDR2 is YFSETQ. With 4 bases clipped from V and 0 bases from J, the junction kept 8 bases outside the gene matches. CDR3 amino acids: CASSVRTGDFSYEQYF. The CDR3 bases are TGCGCCAGCAGCGTGCGGACAGGGGATTTCTCCTACGAGCAGTACTTC.

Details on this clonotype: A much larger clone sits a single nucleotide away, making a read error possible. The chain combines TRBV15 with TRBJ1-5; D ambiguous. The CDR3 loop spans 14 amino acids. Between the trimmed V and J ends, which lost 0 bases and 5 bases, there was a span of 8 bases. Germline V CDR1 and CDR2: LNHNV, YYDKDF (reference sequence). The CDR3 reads CATSRDRLHQPQHF. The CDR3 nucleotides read TGTGCCACCAGCAGAGACAGGCTCCATCAGCCCCAGCATTTT.

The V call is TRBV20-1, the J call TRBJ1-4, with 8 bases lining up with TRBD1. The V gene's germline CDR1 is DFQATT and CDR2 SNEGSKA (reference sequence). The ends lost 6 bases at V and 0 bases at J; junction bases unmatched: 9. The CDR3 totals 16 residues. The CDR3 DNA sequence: TGCAGTGCGCGAGGATCGACAGGGGCAACTAATGAAAAACTGTTTTTT. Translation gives CSARGSTGATNEKLFF.

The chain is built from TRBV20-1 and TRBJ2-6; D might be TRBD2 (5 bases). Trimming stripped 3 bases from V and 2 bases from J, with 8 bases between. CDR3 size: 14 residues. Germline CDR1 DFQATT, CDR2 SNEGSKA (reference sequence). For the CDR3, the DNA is TGCAGTGCTAGTCCCGGGGCTGGGGCCAACGTCCTGACTTTC. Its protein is CSASPGAGANVLTF.

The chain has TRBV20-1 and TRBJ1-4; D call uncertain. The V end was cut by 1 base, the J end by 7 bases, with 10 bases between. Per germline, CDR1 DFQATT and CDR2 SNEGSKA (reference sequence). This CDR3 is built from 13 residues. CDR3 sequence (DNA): TGCAGTGCTAGAGGGTGGATTGGTGAAAAACTGTTTTTT. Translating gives CSARGWIGEKLFF.

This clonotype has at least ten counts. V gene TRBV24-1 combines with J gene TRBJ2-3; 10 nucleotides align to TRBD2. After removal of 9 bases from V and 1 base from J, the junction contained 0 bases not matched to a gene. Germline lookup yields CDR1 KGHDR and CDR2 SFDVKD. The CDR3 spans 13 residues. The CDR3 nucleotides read TGTGCCACCGGGACTAGCGGCACAGATACGCAGTATTTT. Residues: CATGTSGTDTQYF.

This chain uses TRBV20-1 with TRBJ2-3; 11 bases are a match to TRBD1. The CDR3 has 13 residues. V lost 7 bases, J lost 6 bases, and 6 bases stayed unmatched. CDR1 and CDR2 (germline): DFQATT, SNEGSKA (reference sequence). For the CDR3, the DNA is TGCAGTGTTGGACAGGGGGCTGTGGATACGCAGTATTTT. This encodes CSVGQGAVDTQYF.

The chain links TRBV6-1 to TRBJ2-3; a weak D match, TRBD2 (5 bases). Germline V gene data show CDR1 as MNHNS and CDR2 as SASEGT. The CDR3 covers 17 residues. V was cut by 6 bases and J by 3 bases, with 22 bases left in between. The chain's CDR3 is CASSRSGSSVLTDTQYF. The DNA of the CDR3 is TGTGCCAGCAGCCGCAGCGGCAGTTCTGTGTTAACAGATACGCAGTATTTT.